These T cell receptor beta chains were read from a single sample in a study of regulatory T cells in long-lasting Graves disease. From the multiplex PCR reads, TCRdb called clonotypes with MiXCR, one entry per CDR3 protein. The sample includes some 280,000 distinct CDR3 sequences, more than 20% seen only once; the top ten take approximately 60%. Sequences were derived from peripheral blood mononuclear cells (PBMCs), sampled when the disease was refractory, from a patient treated with antithyroid drugs. These receptors all stem from a female donor with Graves disease. Each CDR3 is given without its conserved first and last residue. Size is stated for part of the rows, as once, few or many counts, or as a class when the clone is expanded.

CDR3 protein: SVGGGSTDTYEQY
clone size: -
V gene: TRBV29-1

CDR3 protein: ASSPRLAGEGADTQY
clone size: -
V gene: TRBV7-2

CDR3 protein: SVGPDKNGYT
clone size: -
V gene: TRBV29-1

CDR3 protein: ASSEWGKRLGETQY
clone size: -
V gene: TRBV6-1

CDR3 protein: ASSLWPGELF
clone size: many
V gene: TRBV28

CDR3 protein: ASSLVMGQDGYT
clone size: many
V gene: TRBV7-2

CDR3 protein: ASSLSGSPYEQY
clone size: many
V gene: TRBV7-9

CDR3 protein: ASSLQGAEGYT
clone size: few
V gene: TRBV7-9

CDR3 protein: ASSSGGPGNQPQH
clone size: -
V gene: TRBV27

CDR3 protein: ASNPEGSPYTEAF
clone size: many
V gene: TRBV12-3/TRBV12-4

CDR3 protein: AWTYTQTGLENYGYT
clone size: -
V gene: TRBV30

CDR3 protein: ASSLEGWREQETQY
clone size: many
V gene: TRBV7-2

CDR3 protein: ASRPGTTFGDEQY
clone size: many
V gene: TRBV28

CDR3 protein: ASRLTFNYGYT
clone size: many
V gene: TRBV2

CDR3 protein: ASSPNPTGVGANVLT
clone size: -
V gene: TRBV7-2

CDR3 protein: ASSLTGEGGQPQH
clone size: many
V gene: TRBV11-2

CDR3 protein: SANGATNEKLF
clone size: few
V gene: TRBV20-1

CDR3 protein: ASSPQGYYGYT
clone size: few
V gene: TRBV7-2

CDR3 protein: ASSSRGTSGYGELF
clone size: few
V gene: TRBV6-2/TRBV6-3

CDR3 protein: ASSQDRQNQPQH
clone size: -
V gene: TRBV5-1

CDR3 protein: ASSPYGTTRYEQY
clone size: -
V gene: TRBV5-1

CDR3 protein: ASSPGEGVTGELF
clone size: -
V gene: TRBV18

CDR3 protein: ASSKRSRENQPQH
clone size: -
V gene: TRBV19

CDR3 protein: SARDIGGGYT
clone size: -
V gene: TRBV20-1

CDR3 protein: ASSYASGINTGELF
clone size: -
V gene: TRBV6-5

CDR3 protein: ASSRRGFLSETQY
clone size: once
V gene: TRBV5-4

CDR3 protein: ASSLGAGVDEQY
clone size: few
V gene: TRBV5-6

CDR3 protein: ASSESSGEQY
clone size: many
V gene: TRBV6-1